The clone carrying this T cell receptor (beta chain) appeared many times. Its antigen remains unknown. The data were obtained in a study of glioma-infiltrating T cells. Whole-study results and caveats: Non-neoplastic patients had below-expected tissue-blood divergence, while all gliomas exceeded expectation. Only very few CDR3 sequences appeared in both tissue and blood.

Trimming left V 0 bases short and J 2 bases short, with 12 bases between. Germline assignment: CDR1 MNHNS and CDR2 SASEGT. The CDR3 runs to 16 residues. TCR alpha and beta CDR3 regions were amplified from RNA using iRepertoire nested multiplex PCR. Tissue mRNA or PBMC total RNA, 100-400 ng, went into one-step reverse transcription and amplification. TCRdb re-analysed the multiplex PCR reads in MiXCR, keeping a single row per CDR3 protein. Of around 190,000 distinct CDR3 sequences detected, around 45% appear once; the ten largest clones hold roughly 5.2%. Sample: glioma tissue, nonneoplastic brain tissue, or PBMCs (not recorded which). The source is a human donor with low-grade glioma or glioblastoma, undergoing nonglioma brain surgery, or in good health (not recorded which). The rearrangement joins TRBV6-1 to TRBJ2-3; tentatively, D is TRBD2 (5 bases). CDR3 in DNA: TGTGCCAGCAGTGAAGCAGGAGCGGCCCACACAGATACGCAGTATTTT. Encoded protein: CASSEAGAAHTDTQYF.